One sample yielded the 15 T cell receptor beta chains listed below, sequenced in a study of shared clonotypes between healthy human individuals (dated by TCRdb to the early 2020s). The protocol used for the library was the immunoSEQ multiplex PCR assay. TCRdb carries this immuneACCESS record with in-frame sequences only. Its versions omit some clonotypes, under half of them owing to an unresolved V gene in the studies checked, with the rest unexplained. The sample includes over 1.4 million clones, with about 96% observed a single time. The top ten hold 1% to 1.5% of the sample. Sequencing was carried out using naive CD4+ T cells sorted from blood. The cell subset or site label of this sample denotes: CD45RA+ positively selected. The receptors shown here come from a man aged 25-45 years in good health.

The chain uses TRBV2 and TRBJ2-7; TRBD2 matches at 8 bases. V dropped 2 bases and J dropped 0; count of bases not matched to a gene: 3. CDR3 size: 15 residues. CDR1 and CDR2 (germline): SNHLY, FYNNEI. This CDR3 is CASSELAGGSYEQYF. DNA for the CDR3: TGTGCCAGCAGTGAACTAGCGGGCGGCTCCTACGAGCAGTACTTC.

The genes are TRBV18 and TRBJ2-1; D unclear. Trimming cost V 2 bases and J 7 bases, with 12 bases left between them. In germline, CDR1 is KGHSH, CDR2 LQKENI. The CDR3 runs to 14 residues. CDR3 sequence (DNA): TGTGCCAGCTCACCAATTGAATATGCGAATGAGCAGTTCTTC. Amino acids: CASSPIEYANEQFF.

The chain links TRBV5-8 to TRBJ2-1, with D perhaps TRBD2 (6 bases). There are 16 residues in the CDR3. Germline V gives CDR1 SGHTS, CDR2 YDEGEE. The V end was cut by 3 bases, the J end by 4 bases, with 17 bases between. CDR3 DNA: TGTGCCAGCAGCTCCCGTAGTGGAGGGGCTTACAATGAGCAGTTCTTC. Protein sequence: CASSSRSGGAYNEQFF.

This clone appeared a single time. The CDR3 sequence is CSVVGGLAKNIQYF. For the CDR3, the DNA is TGCAGCGTTGTTGGCGGGTTAGCCAAAAACATTCAGTACTTC. This chain uses TRBV29-1 with TRBJ2-4; possible D gene TRBD2, 5 bases. The CDR3 length is 14 residues. V dropped 4 bases and J dropped 0 bases, with 10 bases sitting between them. Germline V gene sequence: CDR1 SQVTM, CDR2 ANQGSEA.

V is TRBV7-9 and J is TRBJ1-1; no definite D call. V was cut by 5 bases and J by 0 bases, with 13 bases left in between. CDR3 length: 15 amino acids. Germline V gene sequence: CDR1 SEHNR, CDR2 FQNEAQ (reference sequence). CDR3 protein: CASSPGRAVNTEAFF. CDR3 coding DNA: TGTGCCAGCAGCCCCGGCCGGGCAGTGAACACTGAAGCTTTCTTT.

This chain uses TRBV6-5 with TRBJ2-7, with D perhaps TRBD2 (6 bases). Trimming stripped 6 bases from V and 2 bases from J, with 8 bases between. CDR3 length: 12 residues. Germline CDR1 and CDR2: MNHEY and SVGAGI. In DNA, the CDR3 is TGTGCCAGCAGGGAGGGAACCTACGAGCAGTACTTC. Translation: CASREGTYEQYF.

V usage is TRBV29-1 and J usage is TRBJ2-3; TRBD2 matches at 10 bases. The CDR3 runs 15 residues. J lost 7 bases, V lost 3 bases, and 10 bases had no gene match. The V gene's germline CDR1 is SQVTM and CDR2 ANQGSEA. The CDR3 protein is CSVDQAPSGRHTQYF. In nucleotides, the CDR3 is TGCAGCGTTGACCAGGCCCCTAGCGGGAGACATACGCAGTATTTT.

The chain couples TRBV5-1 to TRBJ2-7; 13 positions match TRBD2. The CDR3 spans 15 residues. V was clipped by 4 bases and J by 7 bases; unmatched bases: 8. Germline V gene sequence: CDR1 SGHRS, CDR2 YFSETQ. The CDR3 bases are TGCGCCAGCAGCCAGGGACTAGCGGGGACCGGGGAGCAGTACTTC. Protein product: CASSQGLAGTGEQYF.

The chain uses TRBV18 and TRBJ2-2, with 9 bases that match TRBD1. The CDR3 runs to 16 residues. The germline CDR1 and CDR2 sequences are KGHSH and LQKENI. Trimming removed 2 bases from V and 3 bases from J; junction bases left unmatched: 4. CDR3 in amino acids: CASSPSQGAYTGELFF. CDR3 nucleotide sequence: TGTGCCAGCTCACCATCACAGGGGGCCTACACCGGGGAGCTGTTTTTT.

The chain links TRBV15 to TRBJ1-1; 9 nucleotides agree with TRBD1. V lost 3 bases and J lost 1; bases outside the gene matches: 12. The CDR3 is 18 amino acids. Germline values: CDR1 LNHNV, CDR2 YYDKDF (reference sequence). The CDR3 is CATSRDRGFTSGNTEAFF. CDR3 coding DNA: TGTGCCACCAGCAGGGACAGGGGTTTCACCTCAGGGAACACTGAAGCTTTCTTT.

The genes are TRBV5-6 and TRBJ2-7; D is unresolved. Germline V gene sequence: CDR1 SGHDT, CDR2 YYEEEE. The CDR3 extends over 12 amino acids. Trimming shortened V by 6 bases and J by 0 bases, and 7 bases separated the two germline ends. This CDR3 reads CASKSDSYEQYF. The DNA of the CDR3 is TGTGCCAGCAAATCTGACTCCTACGAGCAGTACTTC.

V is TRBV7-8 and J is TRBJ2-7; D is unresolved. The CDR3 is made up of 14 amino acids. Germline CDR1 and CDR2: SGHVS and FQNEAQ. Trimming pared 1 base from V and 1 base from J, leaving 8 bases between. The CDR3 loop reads CASSLEKGSYEQYF. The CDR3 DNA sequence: TGTGCCAGCAGCTTAGAGAAGGGTTCCTACGAGCAGTACTTC.

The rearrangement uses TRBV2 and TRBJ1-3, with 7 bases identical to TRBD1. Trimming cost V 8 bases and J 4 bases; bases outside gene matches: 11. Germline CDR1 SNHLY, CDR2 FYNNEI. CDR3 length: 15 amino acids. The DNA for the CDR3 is TGTGCCAGCCGTCAGTTGGGGGACAGAGGAAACACCATATATTTT. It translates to CASRQLGDRGNTIYF. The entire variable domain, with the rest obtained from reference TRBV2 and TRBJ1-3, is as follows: EPEVTQTPSHQVTQMGQEVILRCVPISNHLYFYWYRQILGQKVEFLVSFYNNEISEKSEIFDDQFSVERPDGSNFTLKIRSTKLEDSAMYFCASRQLGDRGNTIYFGEGSWLTVV.

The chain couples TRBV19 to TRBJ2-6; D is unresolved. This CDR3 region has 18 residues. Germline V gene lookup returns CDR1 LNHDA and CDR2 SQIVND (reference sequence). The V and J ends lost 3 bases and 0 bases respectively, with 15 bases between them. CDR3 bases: TGTGCCAGTAGTATCACAGCTCGAAGGAGCTCTGGGGCCAACGTCCTGACTTTC. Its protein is CASSITARRSSGANVLTF.

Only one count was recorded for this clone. CDR3 DNA: TGCGCCAGCAGTGAGTCCTTCCCCGATGGGGGTTACGAGCAGTACTTC. Protein product: CASSESFPDGGYEQYF. This chain links TRBV10-2 with TRBJ2-7; D possibly uses TRBD1 or TRBD2 (5 bases each). Trimming removed 0 bases from V and 4 bases from J, with 16 bases in between. The CDR3 contains 16 residues. Germline V gene sequence: CDR1 WSHSY, CDR2 SAAADI.